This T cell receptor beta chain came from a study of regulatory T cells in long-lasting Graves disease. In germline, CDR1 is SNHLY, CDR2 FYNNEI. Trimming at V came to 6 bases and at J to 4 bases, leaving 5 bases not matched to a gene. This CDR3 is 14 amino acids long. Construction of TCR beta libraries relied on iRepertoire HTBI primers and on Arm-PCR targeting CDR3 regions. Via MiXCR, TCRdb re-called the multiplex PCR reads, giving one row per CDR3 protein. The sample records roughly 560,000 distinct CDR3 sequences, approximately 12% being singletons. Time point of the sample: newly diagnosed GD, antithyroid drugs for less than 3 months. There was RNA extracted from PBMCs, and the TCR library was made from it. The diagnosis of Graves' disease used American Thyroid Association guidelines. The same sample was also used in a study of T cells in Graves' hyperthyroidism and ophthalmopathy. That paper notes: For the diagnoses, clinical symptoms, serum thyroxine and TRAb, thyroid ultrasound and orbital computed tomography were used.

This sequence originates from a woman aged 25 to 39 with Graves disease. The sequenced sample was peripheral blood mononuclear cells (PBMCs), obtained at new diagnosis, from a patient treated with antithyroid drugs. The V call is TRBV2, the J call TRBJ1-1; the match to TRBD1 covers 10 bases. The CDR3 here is CASRTGGSGTEAFF. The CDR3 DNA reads TGTGCCAGCAGGACAGGGGGCTCGGGCACTGAAGCTTTCTTT.